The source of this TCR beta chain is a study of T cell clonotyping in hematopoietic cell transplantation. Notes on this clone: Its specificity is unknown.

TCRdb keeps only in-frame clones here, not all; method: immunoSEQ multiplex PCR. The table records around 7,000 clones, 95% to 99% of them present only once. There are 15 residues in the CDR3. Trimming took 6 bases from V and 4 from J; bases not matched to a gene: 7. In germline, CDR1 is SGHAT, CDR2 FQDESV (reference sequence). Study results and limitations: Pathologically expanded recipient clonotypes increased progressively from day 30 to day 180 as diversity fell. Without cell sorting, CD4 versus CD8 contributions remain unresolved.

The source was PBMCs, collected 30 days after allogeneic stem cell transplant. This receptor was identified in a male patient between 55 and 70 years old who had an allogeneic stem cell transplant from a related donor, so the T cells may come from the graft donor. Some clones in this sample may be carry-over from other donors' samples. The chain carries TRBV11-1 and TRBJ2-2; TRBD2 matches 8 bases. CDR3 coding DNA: TGTGCCAGCAGGCGACGGGGGGGGAGCACCGGGGAGCTGTTTTTT. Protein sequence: CASRRRGGSTGELFF.